This T cell receptor beta chain was retrieved from a study of chemoradiotherapy in HPV16-positive cancers. Study conclusions and caveats: Functional assays defining HPV-specific T cells used only a couple of HPV16-positive patients.

Turning to this clone: Its matching antigen is unknown.

Sequencing used immunoSEQ multiplex PCR; TCRdb keeps in-frame clones, though not all of them. The sample shows some 8,600 clones, roughly nine tenths of them seen only once. Over chemoradiotherapy, repertoires were sampled more than once. This CDR3 comprises 12 residues. Germline V lookup: CDR1 SGHAT, CDR2 FQNNGV. V lost 6 bases and J lost 7, with 13 bases in between. This specimen was blood, taken from a patient who underwent chemoradiotherapy. The origin of this receptor is a human donor with HPV-associated anogenital cancer. The chain couples TRBV11-2 to TRBJ2-7; a weak D match, TRBD2 (5 bases). The CDR3 nucleotides read TGTGCCAGCAGGGGAGTCTCGTGGGAGCAGTACTTC. Translated: CASRGVSWEQYF.